This section outlines one TCR beta chain sequence together with its context. This sample is drawn from a study of T cell changes during pregnancy in multiple sclerosis. Some clones are missing from TCRdb's copy, which holds only in-frame ones; the method was immunoSEQ multiplex PCR. The sample has just under 20,000 clones, just over 85% seen once. CDR1 is MNHNS and CDR2 is SASEGT in the germline V gene. The CDR3 totals 15 residues. The trim removed 2 bases at V and 4 bases at J, leaving 6 bases unmatched. V usage is TRBV6-1 and J usage is TRBJ2-7, with 9 bases lining up with TRBD1. The input for sequencing was CD8+ T cells from peripheral blood mononuclear cells, taken in the third trimester of pregnancy. The clonotype originates from a female donor in good health, enrolled as a control in a pregnancy study. CDR3 amino acids: CASSETGTGIYEQYF. The CDR3, as DNA: TGTGCCAGCAGTGAAACCGGGACAGGGATTTACGAGCAGTACTTC.